The 3 T cell receptor beta chains below come from one sample, sequenced in a study of shared clonotypes between healthy human individuals. Assay used: immunoSEQ multiplex PCR; TCRdb lists only in-frame clones, some missing. The data show over 850,000 clones, with about 80% seen just once and roughly 0.62% held by the top ten. The specimen was memory CD4+ T cells from PBMCs. Regarding subset: CD45RA-negative fraction. These TCRs come from a man aged 18-30 years in good health. Some clones in this sample may be carry-over from other donors' samples.

Concerning this clone itself: The sample holds other DNA sequences that translate to the same CDR3. CDR3 region: CASSLGGANYGYTF. DNA of the CDR3: TGTGCCAGCAGTTTGGGGGGCGCCAACTATGGCTACACCTTC. This chain joins TRBV28 and TRBJ1-2, with D possibly matching TRBD1 (6 bases). There are 14 residues in the CDR3. Trimming pared 3 bases from V and 2 bases from J, leaving 10 bases between. Germline CDR1 MDHEN, CDR2 SYDVKM.

The chain links TRBV5-1 to TRBJ2-3, with 8 positions matching TRBD2. Germline loops: CDR1 SGHRS, CDR2 YFSETQ. CDR3 length: 19 amino acids. V lost 4 bases to trimming and J lost 6 bases; unmatched junction nucleotides: 22. CDR3 amino acids: CASSHGGREARSLSDTQYF. DNA for the CDR3: TGCGCCAGCAGCCACGGGGGGCGGGAGGCCCGCTCCCTGTCGGATACGCAGTATTTT.

The chain is built from TRBV5-5 and TRBJ2-7; unclear D gene. Trimming left V 1 base short and J 7 bases short, with 15 bases between. This CDR3 is built from 14 residues. Germline V gene sequence: CDR1 SGHKS, CDR2 YYEKEE (reference sequence). Here the CDR3 DNA reads TGTGCCAGCAGCTTGCGATCAGCGCTTGGTGAGCAGTACTTC. This translates into CASSLRSALGEQYF.